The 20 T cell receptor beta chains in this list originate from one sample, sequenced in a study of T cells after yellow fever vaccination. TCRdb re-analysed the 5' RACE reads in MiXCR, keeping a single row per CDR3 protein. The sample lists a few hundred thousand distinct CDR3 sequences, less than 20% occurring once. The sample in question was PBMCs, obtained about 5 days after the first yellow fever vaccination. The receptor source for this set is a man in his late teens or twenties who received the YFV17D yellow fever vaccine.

CDR3 residues: CASSQVRISYNEQFF. CDR3 in DNA: TGTGCCAGCAGCCAAGTCCGGATCTCCTACAATGAGCAGTTCTTC. The rearrangement links TRBV3-1 to TRBJ2-1; no clear D gene. From germline, CDR1 is LGHDT and CDR2 YNNKEL (reference sequence). The V and J ends lost 1 base and 0 bases respectively, with 7 bases between them. This CDR3 is built from 15 residues.

The CDR3 sequence: CASSGGQRNSPLHF. The CDR3 DNA follows: TGTGCCAGCAGCGGCGGCCAGCGGAATTCACCCCTCCACTTT. V and J are TRBV21-1 and TRBJ1-6. TRBV21-1 is classified as a pseudogene. The CDR3 runs 14 residues.

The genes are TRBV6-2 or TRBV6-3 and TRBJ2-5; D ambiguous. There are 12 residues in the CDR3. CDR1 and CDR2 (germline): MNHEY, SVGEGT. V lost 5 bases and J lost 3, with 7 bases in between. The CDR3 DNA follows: TGTGCCAGCAGTCGCCTGGAAGAGACCCAGTACTTC. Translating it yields CASSRLEETQYF.

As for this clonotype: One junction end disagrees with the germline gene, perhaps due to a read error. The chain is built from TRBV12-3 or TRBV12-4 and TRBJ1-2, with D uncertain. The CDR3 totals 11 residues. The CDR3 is CASSLVSETCF. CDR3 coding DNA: TGTGCCAGCAGTTTAGTTTCCGAGACCTGCTTC.

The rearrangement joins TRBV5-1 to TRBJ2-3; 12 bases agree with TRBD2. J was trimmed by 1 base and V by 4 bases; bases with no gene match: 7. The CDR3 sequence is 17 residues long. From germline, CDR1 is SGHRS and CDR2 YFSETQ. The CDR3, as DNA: TGCGCCAGCAGCCGCAGACTAGCGGGGGCCCGCACAGATACGCAGTATTTT. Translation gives CASSRRLAGARTDTQYF.

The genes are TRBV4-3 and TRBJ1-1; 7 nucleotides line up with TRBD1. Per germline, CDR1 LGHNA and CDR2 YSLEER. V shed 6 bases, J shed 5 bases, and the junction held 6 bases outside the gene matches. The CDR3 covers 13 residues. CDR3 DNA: TGCGCCAGCAGTATGACAGGGCGGACTGAAGCTTTCTTT. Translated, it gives CASSMTGRTEAFF.

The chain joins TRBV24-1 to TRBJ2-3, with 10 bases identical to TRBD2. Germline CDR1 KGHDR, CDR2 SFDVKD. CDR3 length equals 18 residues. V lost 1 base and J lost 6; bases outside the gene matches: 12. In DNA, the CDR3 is TGTGCCACCAGTGATTTTAGACTAGCGGGTTCTATCGTGGATACGCAGTATTTT. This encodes CATSDFRLAGSIVDTQYF.

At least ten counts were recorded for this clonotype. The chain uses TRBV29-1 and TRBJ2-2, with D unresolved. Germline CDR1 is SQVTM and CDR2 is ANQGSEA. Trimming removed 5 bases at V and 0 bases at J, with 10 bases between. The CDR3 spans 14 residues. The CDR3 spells CSVCTAANTGELFF. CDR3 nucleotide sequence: TGCAGCGTTTGTACGGCCGCGAACACCGGGGAGCTGTTTTTT.

CDR3 DNA sequence: TGTGCCAGCAGTTCAAACACGGGGGGGAATGAGCAGTTCTTC. Translating it yields CASSSNTGGNEQFF. V and J are TRBV12-3 or TRBV12-4 and TRBJ2-1; 8 nucleotides line up with TRBD2. This CDR3 is 14 amino acids long. Losses at the gene ends were 4 bases for V and 7 bases for J; bases not matched to a gene: 6.

CDR3 in DNA: TGCAGTGCCAGGACTAGCGCATACAATGAGCAGTTCTTC. It codes for CSARTSAYNEQFF. The genes are TRBV20-1 and TRBJ2-1, with 9 bases lining up with TRBD2. Germline V lookup: CDR1 DFQATT, CDR2 SNEGSKA (reference sequence). The CDR3 runs 13 residues. The ends lost 6 bases at V and 4 bases at J; junction bases unmatched: 4.

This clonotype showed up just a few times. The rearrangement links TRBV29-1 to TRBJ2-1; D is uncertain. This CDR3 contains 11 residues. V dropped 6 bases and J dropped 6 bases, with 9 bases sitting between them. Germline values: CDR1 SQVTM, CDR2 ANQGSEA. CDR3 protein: CSVNNLNEQFF. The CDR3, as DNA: TGCAGCGTGAATAACCTCAATGAGCAGTTCTTC.

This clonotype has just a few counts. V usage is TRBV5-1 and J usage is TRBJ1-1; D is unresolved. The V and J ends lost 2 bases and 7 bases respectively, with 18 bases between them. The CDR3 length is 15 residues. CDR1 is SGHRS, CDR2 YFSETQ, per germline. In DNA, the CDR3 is TGCGCCAGCAGCTTTGGTGGGGTTTATAAGGATGAAGCTTTCTTT. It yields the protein CASSFGGVYKDEAFF. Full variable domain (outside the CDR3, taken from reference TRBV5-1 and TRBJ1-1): KAGVTQTPRYLIKTRGQQVTLSCSPISGHRSVSWYQQTPGQGLQFLFEYFSETQRNKGNFPGRFSGRQFSNSRSEMNVSTLELGDSALYLCASSFGGVYKDEAFFGQGTRLTVV.

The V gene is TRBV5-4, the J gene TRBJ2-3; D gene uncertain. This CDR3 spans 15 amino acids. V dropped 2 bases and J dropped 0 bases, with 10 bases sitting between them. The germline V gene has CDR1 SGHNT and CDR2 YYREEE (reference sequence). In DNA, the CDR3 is TGTGCCAGCAGCTTCCGTCGGCAGAGCACAGATACGCAGTATTTT. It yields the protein CASSFRRQSTDTQYF.

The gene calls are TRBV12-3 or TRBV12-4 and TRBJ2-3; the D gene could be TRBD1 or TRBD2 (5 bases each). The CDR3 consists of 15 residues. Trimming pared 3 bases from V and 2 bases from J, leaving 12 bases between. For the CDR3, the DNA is TGTGCCAGCAGTTTGGGGGAGACGTCCACAGATACGCAGTATTTT. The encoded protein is CASSLGETSTDTQYF.

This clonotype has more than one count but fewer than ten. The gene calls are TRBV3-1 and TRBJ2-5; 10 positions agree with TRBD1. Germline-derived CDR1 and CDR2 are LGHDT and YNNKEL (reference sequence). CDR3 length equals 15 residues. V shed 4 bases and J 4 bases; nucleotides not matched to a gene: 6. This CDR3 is CASSRPGQGIETQYF. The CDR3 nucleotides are TGTGCCAGCAGCCGACCGGGACAGGGGATAGAGACCCAGTACTTC.

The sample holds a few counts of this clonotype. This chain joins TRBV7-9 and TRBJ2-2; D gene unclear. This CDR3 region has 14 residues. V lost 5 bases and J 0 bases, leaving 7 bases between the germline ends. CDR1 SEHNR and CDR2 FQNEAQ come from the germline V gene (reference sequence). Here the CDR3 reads CASSHTTNTGELFF. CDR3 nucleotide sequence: TGTGCCAGCAGCCACACCACGAACACCGGGGAGCTGTTTTTT.

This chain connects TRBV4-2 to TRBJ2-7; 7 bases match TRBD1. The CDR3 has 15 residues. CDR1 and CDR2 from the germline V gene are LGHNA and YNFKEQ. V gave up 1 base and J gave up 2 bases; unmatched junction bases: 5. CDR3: CASSQGQGWPYEQYV. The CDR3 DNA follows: TGTGCCAGCAGCCAAGGACAGGGTTGGCCCTACGAGCAGTACGTC.

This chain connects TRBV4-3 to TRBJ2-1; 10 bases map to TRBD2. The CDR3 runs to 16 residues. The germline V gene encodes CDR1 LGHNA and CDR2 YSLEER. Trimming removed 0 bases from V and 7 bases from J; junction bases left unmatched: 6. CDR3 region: CASSQEGLAGDNEQFF. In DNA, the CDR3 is TGCGCCAGCAGCCAAGAAGGGCTAGCGGGGGATAATGAGCAGTTCTTC.

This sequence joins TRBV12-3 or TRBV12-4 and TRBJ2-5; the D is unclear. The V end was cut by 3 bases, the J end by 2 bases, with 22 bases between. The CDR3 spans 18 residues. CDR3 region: CASSFAGRAPYRQETQYF. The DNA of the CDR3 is TGTGCCAGCAGTTTTGCCGGCCGGGCACCCTATCGTCAAGAGACCCAGTACTTC.

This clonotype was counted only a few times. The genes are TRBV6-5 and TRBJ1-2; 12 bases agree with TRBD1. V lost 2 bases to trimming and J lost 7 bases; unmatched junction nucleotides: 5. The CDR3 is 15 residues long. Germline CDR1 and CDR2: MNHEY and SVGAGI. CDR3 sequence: CASSYGDRGHVGYTF. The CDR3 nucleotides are TGTGCCAGCAGTTACGGGGACAGGGGGCACGTTGGCTACACCTTC.